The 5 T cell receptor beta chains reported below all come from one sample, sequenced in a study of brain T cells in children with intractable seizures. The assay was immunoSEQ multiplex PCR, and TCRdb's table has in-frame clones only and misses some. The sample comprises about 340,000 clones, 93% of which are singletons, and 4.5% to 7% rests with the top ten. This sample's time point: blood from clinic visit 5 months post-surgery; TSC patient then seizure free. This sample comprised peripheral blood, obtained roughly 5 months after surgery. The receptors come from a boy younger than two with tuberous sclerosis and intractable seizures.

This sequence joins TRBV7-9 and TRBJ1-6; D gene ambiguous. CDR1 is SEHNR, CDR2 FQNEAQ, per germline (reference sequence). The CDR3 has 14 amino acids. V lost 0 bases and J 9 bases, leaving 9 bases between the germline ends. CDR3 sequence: CASSLAIGFSPLHF. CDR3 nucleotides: TGTGCCAGCAGCTTAGCGATCGGGTTTTCACCCCTCCACTTT.

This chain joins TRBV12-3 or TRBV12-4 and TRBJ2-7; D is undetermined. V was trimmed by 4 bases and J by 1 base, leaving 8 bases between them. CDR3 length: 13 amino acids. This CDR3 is CASSSLSSYEQYF. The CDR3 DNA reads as TGTGCCAGCAGTTCCCTGAGTTCCTACGAGCAGTACTTC.

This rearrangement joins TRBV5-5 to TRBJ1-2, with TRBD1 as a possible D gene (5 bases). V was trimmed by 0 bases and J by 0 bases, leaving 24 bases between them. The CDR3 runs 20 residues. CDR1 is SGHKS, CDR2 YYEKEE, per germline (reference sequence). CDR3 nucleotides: TGTGCCAGCAGCTTGGAATTGGGGGTAAGGGCTGAAACAGCTAACTATGGCTACACCTTC. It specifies CASSLELGVRAETANYGYTF. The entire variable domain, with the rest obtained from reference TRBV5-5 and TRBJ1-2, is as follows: DAGVTQSPTHLIKTRGQQVTLRCSPISGHKSVSWYQQVLGQGPQFIFQYYEKEERGRGNFPDRFSARQFPNYSSELNVNALLLGDSALYLCASSLELGVRAETANYGYTFGSGTRLTVV.

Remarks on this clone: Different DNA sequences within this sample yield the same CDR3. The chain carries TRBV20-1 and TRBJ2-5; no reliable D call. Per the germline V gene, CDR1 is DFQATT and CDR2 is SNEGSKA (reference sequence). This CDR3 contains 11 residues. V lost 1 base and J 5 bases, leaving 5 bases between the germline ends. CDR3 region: CSARGRETQYF. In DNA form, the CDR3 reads TGCAGTGCTAGAGGTCGGGAGACCCAGTACTTC.

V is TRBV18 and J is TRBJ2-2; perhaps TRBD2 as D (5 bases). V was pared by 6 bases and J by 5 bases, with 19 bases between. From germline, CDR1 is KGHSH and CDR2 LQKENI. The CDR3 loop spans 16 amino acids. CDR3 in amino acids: CASSPRRGLTTGELFF. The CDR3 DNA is TGTGCCAGCTCTCCTAGGCGAGGGTTGACGACCGGGGAGCTGTTTTTT. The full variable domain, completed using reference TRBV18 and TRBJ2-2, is NAGVMQNPRHLVRRRGQEARLRCSPMKGHSHVYWYRQLPEEGLKFMVYLQKENIIDESGMPKERFSAEFPKEGPSILRIQQVVRGDSAAYFCASSPRRGLTTGELFFGEGSRLTVL.